This TCR beta chain derives from a study of cytomegalovirus exposure and HLA in healthy donors. There are a few counts of this clone. Antigen specificity is unknown. Study-wide findings and caveats: A missense DCLRE1C variant was associated with V- and J-gene trimming of TCR beta chains in a later analysis, and an independent cohort replicated the association. A previous analysis found most TCR beta V segments productive roughly 87% or roughly 30% of the time. The authors assumed roughly uniform sequencing depth across donors for presence/absence analyses.

60 Vbeta and 13 Jbeta primers were used in PCR. Using immunoSEQ multiplex PCR, the repertoire was profiled, and TCRdb retains in-frame clones only, with some absent. In the table there are about 130,000 clones, roughly two thirds of which are singletons. The CDR3 contains 16 residues. CDR1 and CDR2 from the germline V gene are SGHVS and FNYEAQ. V lost 1 base and J 3 bases, leaving 16 bases between the germline ends. The clonotype was recovered from a man aged 25-40 years in good health and CMV-seropositive. This chain joins TRBV7-6 and TRBJ2-7; D perhaps matches TRBD2 (6 bases). Sequencing used PBMCs. The CDR3 nucleotides are TGTGCCAGCAGCTTAGGGTTCGGGGACTCCAACTACGAGCAGTACTTC. Translation gives CASSLGFGDSNYEQYF.